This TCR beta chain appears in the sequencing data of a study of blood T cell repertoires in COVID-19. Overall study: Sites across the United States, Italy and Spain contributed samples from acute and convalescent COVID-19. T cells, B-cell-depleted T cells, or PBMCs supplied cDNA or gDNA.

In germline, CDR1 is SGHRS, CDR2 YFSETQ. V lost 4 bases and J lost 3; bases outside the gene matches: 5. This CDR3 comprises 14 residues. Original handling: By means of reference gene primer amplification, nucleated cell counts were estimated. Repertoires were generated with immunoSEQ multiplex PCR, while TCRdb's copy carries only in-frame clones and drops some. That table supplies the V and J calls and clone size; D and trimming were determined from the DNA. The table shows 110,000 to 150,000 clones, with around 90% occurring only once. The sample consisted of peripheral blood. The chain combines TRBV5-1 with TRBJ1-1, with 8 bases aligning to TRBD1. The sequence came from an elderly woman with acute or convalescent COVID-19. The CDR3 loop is CASSRDRQDTEAFF. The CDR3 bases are TGCGCCAGCAGCCGGGACAGGCAGGACACTGAAGCTTTCTTT.